This entry lists 30 T cell receptor beta chains sequenced from one sample in a study of beta chain features in type 1 diabetes. The antigens of these receptors remain unknown. Findings and limits, study-wide: For Type 1 diabetes patients, all four CD4+ subsets carried TCRB CDR3s that were moderately but significantly shorter.

Isolated RNA was reverse transcribed in full, so expressed TCRB transcripts were sequenced. The data were produced by immunoSEQ multiplex PCR, yet TCRdb's version contains in-frame clones alone and is incomplete. The sample contains approximately 150,000 clones, less than 15% of which appear only once. Specimen: central memory CD4+ T cells from blood. Receptors were obtained from a young man with type 1 diabetes.

J is TRBJ2-7 and V is TRBV7-9; D is perhaps TRBD1 (5 bases). Germline assignment: CDR1 SEHNR and CDR2 FQNEAQ (reference sequence). Trimming stripped 1 base from V and 7 bases from J, with 17 bases between. The CDR3 is 15 amino acids. CDR3 in amino acids: CASSLDWQGSREQYF. The CDR3 DNA reads as TGTGCCAGCAGCTTAGATTGGCAGGGATCGAGGGAGCAGTACTTC.

This clone was counted only a few times. This chain links TRBV19 with TRBJ1-2, with D possibly matching TRBD1 (6 bases). Between the trimmed V and J ends, which lost 6 bases and 0 bases, there was a span of 14 bases. The germline gives CDR1 LNHDA, CDR2 SQIVND (reference sequence). CDR3 length: 15 amino acids. The CDR3, as DNA: TGTGCCAGTAGGAGCACAGGGAACGCTAACTATGGCTACACCTTC. It yields the protein CASRSTGNANYGYTF.

The chain has TRBV6-1 and TRBJ2-3, with TRBD1 identical over 9 bases. The CDR3 length is 15 residues. The germline gives CDR1 MNHNS, CDR2 SASEGT. V was pared by 4 bases and J by 3 bases, with 5 bases of the junction left unmatched. CDR3 sequence: CASSVGTGMTDTQYF. CDR3 DNA: TGTGCCAGCAGTGTGGGGACAGGGATGACAGATACGCAGTATTTT.

This clone was detected many times. The genes are TRBV7-8 and TRBJ2-5; possibly TRBD2 for D (6 bases). The V and J ends lost 5 bases and 1 base respectively, with 11 bases between them. The germline V gene has CDR1 SGHVS and CDR2 FQNEAQ. This CDR3 is built from 14 residues. CDR3 region: CASSTGLRQETQYF. The CDR3 DNA reads TGTGCCAGCAGCACGGGACTCCGCCAAGAGACCCAGTACTTC.

The chain recombines TRBV28 with TRBJ1-2; D ambiguous. The V gene lost 5 bases and the J gene lost 4 bases, with 11 bases spanning the gap. From germline, CDR1 is MDHEN and CDR2 SYDVKM. CDR3 size: 13 residues. The DNA of the CDR3 is TGTGCCAGCAGTGCTAGGAACGGCTATGGCTACACCTTC. It is translated as CASSARNGYGYTF.

This clone was observed a few times. The genes are TRBV4-1 and TRBJ2-7; 12 bases are shared with TRBD1. CDR3 length equals 15 residues. The J segment lost 5 bases and the V segment lost 4 bases, leaving 6 bases of the junction unmatched. Germline values: CDR1 MGHRA, CDR2 YSYEKL. The CDR3 coding sequence is TGCGCCAGCAGCCGGGCGGGACAGGGGGCCCACGAGCAGTACTTC. Translated: CASSRAGQGAHEQYF.

As regards this clone: The same CDR3 arises from other DNA sequences in this sample as well. This sequence joins TRBV27 and TRBJ2-1; D may be TRBD2 (7 bases). With 3 bases removed from V and 7 bases from J, the gap between germline ends came to 13 bases. This CDR3 spans 14 amino acids. The germline gives CDR1 MNHEY, CDR2 SMNVEV (reference sequence). CDR3 coding DNA: TGTGCCAGCAGTTTGGGGGGGGCGAGGAATGAGCAGTTCTTC. It specifies CASSLGGARNEQFF.

This clone was observed a handful of times. V is TRBV2 and J is TRBJ2-7; possible D gene TRBD1, 5 bases. Trimming took off 6 bases at V and 3 bases at J, with 6 bases between the two ends. The length of the CDR3 is 11 residues. Germline V gene sequence: CDR1 SNHLY, CDR2 FYNNEI. The CDR3 DNA is TGTGCCAGCAGCCAGGGCTACGAGCAGTACTTC. As protein: CASSQGYEQYF.

This clone was detected only a few times. The chain recombines TRBV6-5 with TRBJ2-1, with 8 bases lining up with TRBD2. CDR3 length: 14 residues. The V and J ends lost 2 bases and 6 bases, in that order; junction bases with no gene match: 3. Germline CDR1 MNHEY, CDR2 SVGAGI. As DNA, the CDR3 is TGTGCCAGCAGTTACCCGGGAGGGGGCAATGAGCAGTTCTTC. Encoded protein: CASSYPGGGNEQFF.

This clone was recorded a few times. The chain couples TRBV7-8 to TRBJ2-7, with D perhaps TRBD1 or TRBD2 (5 bases each). Germline CDR1 and CDR2: SGHVS and FQNEAQ. Trimming took off 5 bases at V and 0 bases at J, with 14 bases between the two ends. The CDR3 sequence is 15 residues long. The CDR3: CASSLLGRSSYEQYF. CDR3 nucleotide sequence: TGTGCCAGCAGCCTACTGGGACGGTCCTCCTACGAGCAGTACTTC.

This clone was picked up many times. This chain joins TRBV29-1 and TRBJ2-7, with D tentatively TRBD1 (6 bases). The V end lost 6 bases, the J end lost 6 bases, and 15 bases lay between the germline ends. There are 12 residues in the CDR3. CDR1 is SQVTM, CDR2 ANQGSEA, per germline. The CDR3 region is CSVSQGKSEQYF. DNA of the CDR3: TGCAGCGTCTCACAGGGAAAAAGCGAGCAGTACTTC.

This clone was seen more than once but under ten times. The rearrangement uses TRBV2 and TRBJ1-5; 8 nucleotides agree with TRBD1. Germline CDR1 reads SNHLY; CDR2 reads FYNNEI. The junction had 17 bases not matched to a gene; V was cut back by 7 bases and J by 15 bases. The CDR3 loop spans 14 amino acids. The CDR3 loop reads CASMPGTGAEAGHF. In nucleotides, the CDR3 is TGTGCCAGCATGCCCGGGACAGGAGCCGAGGCCGGGCATTTT.

The CDR3 DNA reads as TGTGCCAGCAGCCGCGAAAAGGGTAATTCACCCCTCCACTTT. It encodes CASSREKGNSPLHF. The rearrangement links TRBV7-9 to TRBJ1-6; D not resolved. The CDR3 loop spans 14 amino acids. V lost 5 bases to trimming and J lost 6 bases, with 11 bases between them. Germline lookup yields CDR1 SEHNR and CDR2 FQNEAQ (reference sequence).

The chain carries TRBV7-7 and TRBJ2-7; TRBD1 matches at 10 bases. CDR3 length: 13 residues. Germline CDR1 and CDR2: SSHAT and FNYEAQ (reference sequence). Trimming removed 5 bases from V and 5 bases from J; junction bases left unmatched: 3. The CDR3 bases are TGTGCCAGCAGCCGAGACAGGGGGCACGAGCAGTACTTC. Amino acids: CASSRDRGHEQYF.

The chain has TRBV4-1 and TRBJ1-6; D may be TRBD1 (5 bases). Trimming left V 3 bases short and J 0 bases short, with 12 bases between. The V gene's germline CDR1 is MGHRA and CDR2 YSYEKL. The CDR3 runs 17 residues. CDR3 amino acids: CASSHPGPSSYNSPLHF. DNA of the CDR3: TGCGCCAGCAGCCATCCAGGGCCGAGCTCCTATAATTCACCCCTCCACTTT.

The V and J genes are TRBV5-4 and TRBJ2-4; the match to TRBD1 covers 7 bases. The V gene end was trimmed by 3 bases and the J gene end by 8 bases; junction bases not matched to a gene: 8. This CDR3 has 14 amino acids. Germline CDR1 reads SGHNT; CDR2 reads YYREEE (reference sequence). Here the CDR3 reads CASSSPDRADIQYF. CDR3 DNA: TGTGCCAGCAGCTCCCCCGACAGGGCGGACATTCAGTACTTC.

This clone was seen more than once but under ten times. The gene calls are TRBV9 and TRBJ1-6; D is unresolved. Germline V lookup: CDR1 SGDLS, CDR2 YYNGEE. V was clipped by 0 bases and J by 0 bases, with 7 bases between them. This CDR3 spans 16 amino acids. The CDR3 DNA is TGTGCCAGCAGCGTAGGGTCGAGCTCCTATAATTCACCCCTCCACTTT. This encodes CASSVGSSSYNSPLHF.

This sequence joins TRBV9 and TRBJ2-1; no clear D. Trimming stripped 0 bases from V and 5 bases from J, with 6 bases between. Germline CDR1 is SGDLS and CDR2 is YYNGEE. The CDR3 totals 13 residues. The CDR3 DNA follows: TGTGCCAGCAGCGTAGCTTTGCACAATGAGCAGTTCTTC. Translating it yields CASSVALHNEQFF.

The chain employs TRBV15 and TRBJ1-1; D gene ambiguous. The germline V and J ends were trimmed by 7 bases and 1 base, with 10 bases remaining between them. The CDR3 is 13 residues long. CDR1 is LNHNV and CDR2 is YYDKDF in the germline V gene (reference sequence). DNA for the CDR3: TGTGCCACCAACGCCCAAGGGAACACTGAAGCTTTCTTT. Encoded protein: CATNAQGNTEAFF.

This clone has a handful of counts. The rearrangement joins TRBV4-1 to TRBJ2-6; D is undetermined. The germline V gene encodes CDR1 MGHRA and CDR2 YSYEKL. This CDR3 spans 14 amino acids. V lost 0 bases and J 3 bases, leaving 3 bases between the germline ends. Written as DNA, the CDR3 is TGCGCCAGCAGCCAAGAGCATGGGGCCAACGTCCTGACTTTC. The encoded protein is CASSQEHGANVLTF.

In its sample, this clone was seen a few times. The chain recombines TRBV28 with TRBJ1-5; D unresolved. The CDR3 is 15 amino acids. V gave up 4 bases and J gave up 6 bases, with 16 bases separating them. The germline CDR1 and CDR2 sequences are MDHEN and SYDVKM. The CDR3 loop reads CASSSVAVEGQPQHF. The CDR3 DNA is TGTGCCAGCAGTTCGGTGGCGGTGGAGGGTCAGCCCCAGCATTTT.

This clone was seen a handful of times. The chain's CDR3 is CASKFGTQETQYF. The CDR3 DNA reads TGTGCCAGCAAGTTCGGGACCCAAGAGACCCAGTACTTC. The rearrangement joins TRBV25-1 to TRBJ2-5; D possibly uses TRBD1 or TRBD2 (5 bases each). V gave up 7 bases and J gave up 1 base, with 10 bases separating them. This CDR3 has 13 amino acids. Looked up from germline, CDR1 is MGHDK and CDR2 is SYGVNS.

With regard to this clone: A read error may explain this, as a much larger clone is one base away. This chain joins TRBV19 and TRBJ2-6; maybe TRBD1 (6 bases). Looked up from germline, CDR1 is LNHDA and CDR2 is SQIVND (reference sequence). This CDR3 comprises 16 residues. Trimming removed 6 bases from V and 2 bases from J, with 14 bases in between. As DNA, the CDR3 is TGTGCCAGTAGGATCGAACAGGGAACTGGGGCCAACGTCCTGACTTTC. It is translated as CASRIEQGTGANVLTF.

The rearrangement uses TRBV29-1 and TRBJ1-1, with TRBD1 identical over 7 bases. This CDR3 has 14 residues. Germline CDR1 is SQVTM and CDR2 is ANQGSEA. Unmatched junction bases numbered 13, after V lost 7 bases and J lost 5 bases. CDR3 in amino acids: CSGLTGTVGTEAFF. CDR3 DNA: TGCAGCGGTTTGACAGGGACAGTGGGGACTGAAGCTTTCTTT. Looking up the rest from reference TRBV29-1 and TRBJ1-1 gives the full variable domain: SAVISQKPSRDICQRGTSLTIQCQVDSQVTMMFWYRQQPGQSLTLIATANQGSEATYESGFVIDKFPISRPNLTFSTLTVSNMSPEDSSIYLCSGLTGTVGTEAFFGQGTRLTVV.

Many counts were recorded for this clone. The chain employs TRBV11-1 and TRBJ2-5; D gene uncertain. The CDR3 length is 11 residues. Trimming removed 5 bases at V and 9 bases at J, with 10 bases between. Per germline, CDR1 SGHAT and CDR2 FQDESV (reference sequence). Written as DNA, the CDR3 is TGTGCCAGCAGCGGATTGGTGGCCCAGTACTTC. It specifies CASSGLVAQYF.

The CDR3 reads CASSDGGGVTEAFF. The CDR3 region has the DNA TGTGCCAGCAGTGACGGCGGGGGGGTCACTGAAGCTTTCTTT. This rearrangement joins TRBV6-1 to TRBJ1-1, with D maybe TRBD1 (5 bases). V dropped 3 bases and J dropped 4 bases, with 12 bases sitting between them. The germline V gene has CDR1 MNHNS and CDR2 SASEGT. This CDR3 comprises 14 residues.

The genes are TRBV6-5 and TRBJ2-3; TRBD2 aligns across 7 bases. The CDR3 sequence is 15 residues long. J lost 0 bases, V lost 8 bases, and 8 bases had no gene match. Germline loops: CDR1 MNHEY, CDR2 SVGAGI. The chain's CDR3 is CASRMSGASTDTQYF. CDR3 nucleotides: TGTGCCAGCCGAATGAGCGGGGCTAGCACAGATACGCAGTATTTT.

In its sample, this clone was seen a few times. The chain employs TRBV9 and TRBJ2-7, with 10 bases fitting TRBD1. Per the germline V gene, CDR1 is SGDLS and CDR2 is YYNGEE. V lost 4 bases to trimming and J lost 0 bases; unmatched junction nucleotides: 7. CDR3 length: 16 amino acids. The DNA for the CDR3 is TGTGCCAGCAGCCCGAGGGGACAGGGGTCCTCCTACGAGCAGTACTTC. The encoded protein is CASSPRGQGSSYEQYF.

This clone was detected a few times. V and J are TRBV6-1 and TRBJ1-5; 9 positions agree with TRBD1. CDR1 and CDR2 from the germline V gene are MNHNS and SASEGT. V trimming: 11 bases; J trimming: 2 bases; junction bases outside the gene matches: 4. CDR3 length equals 13 residues. CDR3 amino acids: CAGTGGGNQPQHF. In DNA, the CDR3 is TGTGCCGGCACAGGGGGCGGCAATCAGCCCCAGCATTTT.

This clone turned up a few times. The chain employs TRBV21-1 and TRBJ2-7; the DNA was not used to check the table's D call, TRBD1. TRBV21-1 is assigned pseudogene status. The CDR3 is made up of 16 amino acids. DNA for the CDR3: TGTGCCAGCAGTTCGGAATCGGGACAGGGGGTCTACGAGCAGTACTTC. Protein sequence: CASSSESGQGVYEQYF.